This T cell receptor (beta chain) was recovered during a study of spatial heterogeneity in lung cancer. In this sample, this clonotype is medium-sized (0.01 to 0.1%). From the 5' RACE reads, TCRdb called clonotypes with MiXCR, one entry per CDR3 protein. In the table there are 4,000 to 5,000 distinct CDR3 sequences, 20% to 30% of which are singletons. The time point denotes: blood at routine non-recurrence follow-up after resection. V gave up 5 bases and J gave up 1 base, with 21 bases separating them. Germline V CDR1 and CDR2: SEHNR, FQNEAQ (reference sequence). The CDR3 contains 18 residues. The sequence came from a male donor with early-stage non-small cell lung cancer. This specimen was PBMCs, taken at follow-up. This chain connects TRBV7-9 to TRBJ2-1, with D possibly TRBD1 on 6 matching bases. CDR3 DNA: TGTGCCAGCAGCACCCCGGGACGGCCAGGGGTATCCTACAATGAGCAGTTCTTC. Residues: CASSTPGRPGVSYNEQFF.